The 14 T cell receptor beta chains below all came from one sample that was sequenced in a study of human CD8 memory T cell subsets. The TCR beta sequencing libraries came from UMI-labeled 5' RACE. For each CDR3 protein, TCRdb gives one entry from its re-call of the 5' RACE reads, without DNA. The sample has about 10,000 distinct CDR3 sequences. Sequencing input: CD8+ T cells from PBMCs. The receptors here all came from a human donor in good health.

The V and J genes are TRBV6-6 and TRBJ1-3. CDR1 is MNHNY and CDR2 is SVGAGI in the germline V gene (reference sequence). The CDR3 consists of 13 residues. This chain's CDR3 is CASSYEVSNTIYF.

This clonotype is labeled medium-sized (0.01 to 0.1%) based on frequency. The J gene is TRBJ1-1, the V gene TRBV7-6. The CDR3 sequence is 13 residues long. Germline V lookup: CDR1 SGHVS, CDR2 FNYEAQ. The CDR3 region is CASSLTAGTEAFF.

The chain employs TRBV4-3 and TRBJ1-3. Germline V gene data show CDR1 as LGHNA and CDR2 as YSLEER. The CDR3 contains 16 residues. The CDR3 spells CASSQDLVGTGNTIYF.

V usage is TRBV14 and J usage is TRBJ2-1; without DNA, the TCRdb call of TRBD2 cannot be checked. Germline CDR1 is SGHDN and CDR2 is FVKESK. The CDR3 has 16 residues. The CDR3 is CASSQDRPREEGEQFF.

This sequence joins TRBV4-1 and TRBJ2-3; the D call of TRBD1 rests on TCRdb alone, since no DNA is present to check it. CDR1 is MGHRA and CDR2 is YSYEKL in the germline V gene. The CDR3 covers 18 residues. The CDR3 is CASSHEPGGRFSTDTQYF.

The chain uses TRBV6-4 and TRBJ2-3; TCRdb lists TRBD2, though no DNA is available to test this call. Germline loops: CDR1 MRHNA, CDR2 SNTAGT. The CDR3 length is 14 residues. The CDR3 here is CASSGGASTDTQYF.

The V and J genes are TRBV20-1 and TRBJ2-7; the D call from TCRdb, TRBD2, cannot be confirmed without DNA. CDR1 is DFQATT and CDR2 is SNEGSKA in the germline V gene (reference sequence). The CDR3 has 16 residues. Here the CDR3 reads CSARQLAGVWMYEQYF.

This chain connects TRBV7-2 to TRBJ2-1; the TRBD1 assignment by TCRdb is unverifiable without DNA. Germline values: CDR1 SGHTA, CDR2 FQGNSA. This CDR3 contains 18 residues. The chain's CDR3 is CASSLVLFGDSSYNEQFF.

The rearrangement uses TRBV10-3 and TRBJ2-5; there is no DNA to check the TCRdb D call of TRBD1. CDR3 length: 16 residues. Germline CDR1 and CDR2: ENHRY and SYGVKD. The CDR3 protein is CAISESRGQGRETQYF.

V and J are TRBV7-4 and TRBJ2-4; the D call from TCRdb, TRBD1, cannot be confirmed without DNA. Germline CDR1 and CDR2: SGHVT and SQSDAQ. This CDR3 region has 16 residues. The CDR3 is CASSLSRPAAKNIQYF.

The rearrangement uses TRBV27 and TRBJ2-5; TCRdb returns TRBD1, unconfirmable since there is no DNA. Germline lookup yields CDR1 MNHEY and CDR2 SMNVEV (reference sequence). The CDR3 is 16 residues long. This CDR3 reads CASNPSGGNIPETQYF.

The V call is TRBV20-1, the J call TRBJ2-7; TCRdb calls TRBD2, which cannot be checked without DNA. Germline CDR1 and CDR2: DFQATT and SNEGSKA (reference sequence). This CDR3 has 14 amino acids. Here the CDR3 reads CSAAGGGDNYEQYF.

This sequence joins TRBV9 and TRBJ2-3; there is no DNA to check the TCRdb D call of TRBD1. CDR1 is SGDLS and CDR2 is YYNGEE in the germline V gene. The CDR3 runs to 15 residues. The CDR3 loop reads CASSVDRVLTDTQYF. The full variable domain, rest sourced from reference TRBV9 and TRBJ2-3, is DSGVTQTPKHLITATGQRVTLRCSPRSGDLSVYWYQQSLDQGLQFLIQYYNGEERAKGNILERFSAQQFPDLHSELNLSSLELGDSALYFCASSVDRVLTDTQYFGPGTRLTVL.

This clonotype is called medium-sized (0.01 to 0.1%) based on its frequency. V and J are TRBV7-6 and TRBJ2-7; TCRdb's D call of TRBD1 is untestable without DNA. Germline CDR1 and CDR2: SGHVS and FNYEAQ. This CDR3 has 15 amino acids. CDR3 loop: CASSSRQGKRDEQYF.